The 25 T cell receptor beta chains reported below all come from one sample, sequenced in a study of CD8 T cells in Susac syndrome. cDNA came from roughly 0.53 to 1 ug RNA primed by random hexamers. Each CDR3 protein gets one entry after TCRdb re-called the immunoSEQ multiplex PCR reads with MiXCR. Of 140,000 to 150,000 distinct CDR3 sequences in the sample, about 94% were seen once. The sequencing input was CD4+ T cells from PBMCs. The source is a human donor with Susac syndrome.

J is TRBJ2-7 and V is TRBV2, with D tentatively TRBD2 (7 bases). Germline assignment: CDR1 SNHLY and CDR2 FYNNEI. V was pared by 3 bases and J by 2 bases, with 17 bases between. The CDR3 covers 16 residues. This chain's CDR3 is CASSDRGGLPPYEQYF. As DNA, the CDR3 is TGTGCCAGCAGTGATAGGGGGGGGCTACCGCCCTACGAGCAGTACTTC.

On this clonotype itself: One end of the junction fails to match germline, which may point to a read error. This chain connects TRBV5-6 to TRBJ1-1; D remains unclear. There are 10 residues in the CDR3. The germline gives CDR1 SGHDT, CDR2 YYEEEE. CDR3: CASSPLKEIF. DNA for the CDR3: TGTGCCAGCAGCCCCCTGAAAGAGATCTTT.

The chain couples TRBV9 to TRBJ2-3, with a possible D match to TRBD2 (6 bases). This CDR3 has 16 residues. CDR1 SGDLS and CDR2 YYNGEE come from the germline V gene. The ends were cut back, 0 bases at V and 6 bases at J, with 17 bases in the middle. CDR3 sequence reads: CASSVEPGVGSDTQYF. The DNA of the CDR3 is TGTGCCAGCAGCGTAGAGCCGGGAGTAGGGAGTGATACGCAGTATTTT.

For this clonotype: One end of the junction is discordant with germline, which a read error may explain. The chain uses TRBV7-3 and TRBJ2-2, with 7 bases identical to TRBD2. The CDR3 consists of 17 residues. The V gene's germline CDR1 is SGHTA and CDR2 FQGTGA. The CDR3 nucleotides read TGTGCCAGCAGCCCTCCTAGCGGATTTGCGAACACTGGGGAGCTGTTTTTT. It encodes CASSPPSGFANTGELFF. Filled out from reference TRBV7-3 and TRBJ2-2, the complete variable domain reads GAGVSQTPSNKVTEKGKYVELRCDPISGHTALYWYRQSLGQGPEFLIYFQGTGAADDSGLPNDRFFAVRPEGSVSTLKIQRTERGDSAVYLCASSPPSGFANTGELFFGEGSRLTVL.

This sequence joins TRBV5-6 and TRBJ1-1; no reliable D call. The CDR3 contains 13 residues. V was clipped by 3 bases and J by 0 bases, with 6 bases between them. Looked up from germline, CDR1 is SGHDT and CDR2 is YYEEEE. This CDR3 is CASSYKMNTEAFF. CDR3 in DNA: TGTGCCAGCAGCTATAAAATGAACACTGAAGCTTTCTTT.

The V and J genes are TRBV4-2 and TRBJ1-1, with D unresolved. The CDR3 sequence is 14 residues long. Trimming removed 1 base from V and 4 bases from J, with 10 bases in between. CDR1 is LGHNA and CDR2 is YNFKEQ in the germline V gene. Here the CDR3 reads CASSQARLGTEAFF. DNA of the CDR3: TGTGCCAGCAGCCAAGCCAGGTTGGGCACTGAAGCTTTCTTT.

The chain couples TRBV7-9 to TRBJ2-1, with D tentatively TRBD2 (5 bases). CDR3 length equals 14 residues. V shed 5 bases and J shed 9 bases, with 17 bases lying between them. CDR1 is SEHNR, CDR2 FQNEAQ, per germline (reference sequence). The CDR3 spells CASSPWERLGEQFF. CDR3 bases: TGTGCCAGCAGCCCGTGGGAGAGGCTCGGTGAGCAGTTCTTC. The full variable domain, in which reference TRBV7-9 and TRBJ2-1 provide the parts outside the CDR3, is DTGVSQNPRHKITKRGQNVTFRCDPISEHNRLYWYRQTLGQGPEFLTYFQNEAQLEKSRLLSDRFSAERPKGSFSTLEIQRTEQGDSAMYLCASSPWERLGEQFFGPGTRLTVL.

This clonotype was observed a single time. This rearrangement joins TRBV5-1 to TRBJ2-3; 11 bases align to TRBD2. Trimming took 0 bases from V and 4 from J; bases not matched to a gene: 7. Germline CDR1 is SGHRS and CDR2 is YFSETQ. The CDR3 covers 17 residues. The CDR3 region is CASSLAVSGGAADTQYF. The CDR3 DNA sequence: TGCGCCAGCAGCTTGGCCGTTAGCGGGGGGGCCGCAGATACGCAGTATTTT.

The CDR3 sequence: CSALGELGDHEQYF. CDR3 in DNA: TGCAGTGCTCTAGGGGAACTAGGGGACCACGAGCAGTACTTC. This chain uses TRBV20-1 with TRBJ2-5; D may be TRBD1 or TRBD2 (5 bases each). TRBJ2-7 explains the end of the DNA better; the J call may be wrong. Germline V gene sequence: CDR1 DFQATT, CDR2 SNEGSKA (reference sequence). The CDR3 has 14 residues.

This chain uses TRBV24-1 with TRBJ2-7, with D possibly TRBD2 on 5 matching bases. The CDR3 contains 16 residues. V was shortened by 1 base and J by 6 bases, with 18 bases between the two germline ends. Germline V gene data show CDR1 as KGHDR and CDR2 as SFDVKD. CDR3 in amino acids: CATSDFCQPDAGEQYF. CDR3 DNA sequence: TGTGCCACCAGTGATTTTTGTCAGCCCGACGCGGGCGAGCAGTACTTC.

This chain links TRBV7-9 with TRBJ2-7, with a tentative D call TRBD1 (5 bases). The CDR3 totals 15 residues. CDR1 is SEHNR and CDR2 is FQNEAQ in the germline V gene (reference sequence). Trimming took 5 bases from V and 5 from J, leaving 19 bases between them. CDR3 in amino acids: CASSPWGHLSDEQYF. DNA of the CDR3: TGTGCCAGCAGCCCATGGGGCCATTTGTCCGACGAGCAGTACTTC.

The rearrangement uses TRBV3-1 and TRBJ1-2; D not resolved. Trimming stripped 2 bases from V and 4 bases from J, with 11 bases between. Germline V gives CDR1 LGHDT, CDR2 YNNKEL (reference sequence). The CDR3 loop spans 14 amino acids. CDR3: CASSQNTAGYGYTF. The CDR3 nucleotides read TGTGCCAGCAGCCAAAATACAGCTGGCTATGGCTACACCTTC.

This clonotype is a singleton in its sample. V and J are TRBV27 and TRBJ2-1; unclear D gene. The CDR3 has 13 amino acids. V shed 6 bases and J shed 2 bases, with 8 bases lying between them. Germline CDR1 and CDR2: MNHEY and SMNVEV (reference sequence). In DNA form, the CDR3 reads TGTGCCAGCAGAAACAGCCCCTACAATGAGCAGTTCTTC. Translating gives CASRNSPYNEQFF.

This clonotype came up once. The V gene is TRBV12-3 or TRBV12-4, the J gene TRBJ2-1; D might be TRBD2 (7 bases). The CDR3 totals 16 residues. The ends were cut back, 2 bases at V and 7 bases at J, with 18 bases in the middle. The DNA for the CDR3 is TGTGCCAGCAGTTTACGGTGGGGGGGGCCAGGGAATGAGCAGTTCTTC. Protein product: CASSLRWGGPGNEQFF.

The V gene is TRBV5-6, the J gene TRBJ2-7; D gene ambiguous. Per germline, CDR1 SGHDT and CDR2 YYEEEE. This CDR3 contains 13 residues. Trimming pared 0 bases from V and 3 bases from J, leaving 7 bases between. The CDR3 nucleotides are TGTGCCAGCAGCTTGGCAACATTCTACGAGCAGTACTTC. It codes for CASSLATFYEQYF. Combining the CDR3 with reference TRBV5-6 and TRBJ2-7 gives the whole variable domain DAGVTQSPTHLIKTRGQQVTLRCSPKSGHDTVSWYQQALGQGPQFIFQYYEEEERQRGNFPDRFSGHQFPNYSSELNVNALLLGDSALYLCASSLATFYEQYFGPGTRLTVT.

The CDR3 coding sequence is TGTGCCACCCTGTCCGTTGGTGCTAATGAAAAACTGTTTTTT. Its translation is CATLSVGANEKLFF. The chain combines TRBV27 with TRBJ1-4; D gene uncertain. CDR1 and CDR2 (germline): MNHEY, SMNVEV (reference sequence). V lost 10 bases, J lost 3 bases, and 15 bases lay in between. The CDR3 sequence is 14 residues long.

The chain is built from TRBV6-6 and TRBJ2-5; D may be TRBD2 (6 bases). V shed 6 bases and J shed 4 bases, with 15 bases lying between them. CDR3 length: 14 residues. Germline CDR1 reads MNHNY; CDR2 reads SVGAGI (reference sequence). The DNA for the CDR3 is TGTGCCAGCAGAAACCTCGGGACTGTAGAGACCCAGTACTTC. Protein: CASRNLGTVETQYF.

The genes are TRBV9 and TRBJ1-2; D ambiguous. V shed 0 bases and J shed 4 bases, with 7 bases lying between them. The CDR3 is 13 residues long. The germline CDR1 and CDR2 sequences are SGDLS and YYNGEE. CDR3 DNA sequence: TGTGCCAGCAGCGTAGAGGGAAGCTATGGCTACACCTTC. Translating gives CASSVEGSYGYTF.

The chain links TRBV11-2 to TRBJ2-5, with D tentatively TRBD1 or TRBD2 (5 bases each). The CDR3 spans 13 residues. Trimming removed 10 bases at V and 4 bases at J, with 16 bases between. Germline CDR1 and CDR2: SGHAT and FQNNGV. CDR3 sequence (DNA): TGTGCCACCGCCGCCCAGAGGGGAGAGACCCAGTACTTC. Its translation: CATAAQRGETQYF.

The chain links TRBV4-1 to TRBJ1-2; D unclear. Germline CDR1 is MGHRA and CDR2 is YSYEKL. The CDR3 has 14 residues. V lost 0 bases to trimming and J lost 1 base, with 6 bases between them. CDR3 bases: TGCGCCAGCAGCCAAGATAATAGTAACTATGGCTACACCTTC. The encoded protein is CASSQDNSNYGYTF.

In nucleotides, the CDR3 is TGTGCCAGCAGGAAGAGCGGGGGGGACAATGAGCAGTTCTTC. Protein sequence: CASRKSGGDNEQFF. The chain couples TRBV3-1 to TRBJ2-1; 10 bases fit TRBD2. The germline CDR1 and CDR2 sequences are LGHDT and YNNKEL (reference sequence). The CDR3 is 14 residues long. J was trimmed by 5 bases and V by 6 bases; bases with no gene match: 4.

This clonotype was seen just once. The chain joins TRBV6-5 to TRBJ2-6; weak D call: TRBD2 (5 bases). Germline lookup yields CDR1 MNHEY and CDR2 SVGAGI. The CDR3 runs 20 residues. The V gene lost 0 bases and the J gene lost 4 bases, with 22 bases spanning the gap. The CDR3 coding sequence is TGTGCCAGCAGTTACTCGACCGAGGGAAGTTTCCGTCTGGGGGCCAACGTCCTGACTTTC. Translated, it gives CASSYSTEGSFRLGANVLTF.

This rearrangement joins TRBV27 to TRBJ1-5, with a tentative D call TRBD1 (6 bases). V was cut by 6 bases and J by 7 bases, with 16 bases left in between. Germline loops: CDR1 MNHEY, CDR2 SMNVEV (reference sequence). The CDR3 loop spans 14 amino acids. The CDR3 reads CASRPTGIRQPQHF. CDR3 nucleotide sequence: TGTGCCAGCAGGCCTACAGGGATACGACAGCCCCAGCATTTT.

This clonotype is a singleton in its sample. V usage is TRBV20-1 and J usage is TRBJ2-1; the match to TRBD2 covers 14 bases. V trimming: 6 bases; J trimming: 0 bases; junction bases outside the gene matches: 4. Germline V gene sequence: CDR1 DFQATT, CDR2 SNEGSKA (reference sequence). CDR3 length: 16 residues. This CDR3 reads CSARLAGGSSYNEQFF. The CDR3 DNA sequence: TGCAGTGCCAGACTAGCGGGAGGGAGCTCCTACAATGAGCAGTTCTTC.

The chain recombines TRBV13 with TRBJ2-7; a weak D match, TRBD2 (6 bases). Germline V gene data show CDR1 as PRHDT and CDR2 as FYEKMQ (reference sequence). V was clipped by 6 bases and J by 2 bases, with 14 bases between them. The CDR3 runs to 14 residues. CDR3 region: CASSSGEVAYEQYF. The CDR3, as DNA: TGTGCCAGCAGTTCGGGGGAGGTCGCCTACGAGCAGTACTTC.